At least ten counts were recorded for the clone carrying this T cell receptor beta chain. Its antigen is unknown. The CDR3 runs to 12 residues. Trimming took off 5 bases at V and 1 base at J, with 3 bases between the two ends. Germline assignment: CDR1 SGDLS and CDR2 YYNGEE. The entry originates in a study of molecular identifiers for immune sequencing clone quantification. Study-wide results and caveats: Spiked TCR RNA from one Jurkat cell reportedly showed up when mixed among around 1 million naive cells. Molecules of identical TCR sharing a barcode could underestimate highly expanded clone sizes.

TCRdb reprocessed the PCR reads with MiXCR, giving one entry per CDR3 protein. The repertoire holds about 640,000 distinct CDR3 sequences, with about 20% as singletons. Sequenced input: naive CD8+ T cells from blood, with Jurkat cell RNA spiked in. The sample's subset: FACS-sorted CD8+CD4-CCR7+CD45RA+ naive T cells. This chain joins TRBV9 and TRBJ1-4; D is unresolved. The receptor was derived from a human donor in good health. Some libraries in this study had Jurkat cell RNA spiked in. For the CDR3, the DNA is TGTGCCAGCAGTGGAACTAATGAAAAACTGTTTTTT. Translation gives CASSGTNEKLFF.